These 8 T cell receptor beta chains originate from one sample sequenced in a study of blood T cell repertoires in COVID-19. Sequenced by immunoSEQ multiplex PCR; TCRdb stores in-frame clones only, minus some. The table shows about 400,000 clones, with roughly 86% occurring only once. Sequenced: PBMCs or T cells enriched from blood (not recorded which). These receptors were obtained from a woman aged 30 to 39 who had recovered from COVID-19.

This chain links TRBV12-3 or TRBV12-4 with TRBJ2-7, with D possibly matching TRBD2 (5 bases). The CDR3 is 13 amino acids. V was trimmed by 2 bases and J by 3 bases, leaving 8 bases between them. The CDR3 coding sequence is TGTGCCAGCAGTTTACCAGGACTCTACGAGCAGTACTTC. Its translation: CASSLPGLYEQYF.

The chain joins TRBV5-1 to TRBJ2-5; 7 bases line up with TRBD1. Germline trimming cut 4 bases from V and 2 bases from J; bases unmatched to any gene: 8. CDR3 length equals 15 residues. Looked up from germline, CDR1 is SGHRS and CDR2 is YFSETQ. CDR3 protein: CASSPRTGSQETQYF. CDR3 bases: TGCGCCAGCAGCCCAAGGACAGGTTCACAAGAGACCCAGTACTTC.

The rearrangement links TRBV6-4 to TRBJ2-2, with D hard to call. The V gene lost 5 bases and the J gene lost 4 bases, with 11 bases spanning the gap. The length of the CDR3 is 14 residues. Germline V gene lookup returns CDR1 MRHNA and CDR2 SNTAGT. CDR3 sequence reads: CASSPSPGTGELFF. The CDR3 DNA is TGTGCCAGCAGTCCCTCCCCGGGCACCGGGGAGCTGTTTTTT.

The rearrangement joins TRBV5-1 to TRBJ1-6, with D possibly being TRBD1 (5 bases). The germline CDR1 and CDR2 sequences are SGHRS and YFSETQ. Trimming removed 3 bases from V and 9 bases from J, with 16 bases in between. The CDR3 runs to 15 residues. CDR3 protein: CASSSGGGEPSPLHF. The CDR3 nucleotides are TGCGCCAGCAGCTCCGGCGGGGGTGAACCTTCACCCCTCCACTTT.

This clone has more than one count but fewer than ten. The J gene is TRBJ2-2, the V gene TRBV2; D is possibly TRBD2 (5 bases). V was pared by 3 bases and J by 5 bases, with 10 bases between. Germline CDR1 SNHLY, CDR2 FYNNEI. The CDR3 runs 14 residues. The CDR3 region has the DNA TGTGCCAGCAGTGAGGTTCGAGGGACCGGGGAGCTGTTTTTT. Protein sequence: CASSEVRGTGELFF.

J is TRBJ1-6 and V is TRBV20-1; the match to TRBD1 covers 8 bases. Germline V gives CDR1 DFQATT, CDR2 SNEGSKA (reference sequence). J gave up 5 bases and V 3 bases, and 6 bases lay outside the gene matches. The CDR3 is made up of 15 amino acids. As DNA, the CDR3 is TGCAGTGCTAGTCCCAGGGGGCTAAATAATTCACCCCTCCACTTT. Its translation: CSASPRGLNNSPLHF.

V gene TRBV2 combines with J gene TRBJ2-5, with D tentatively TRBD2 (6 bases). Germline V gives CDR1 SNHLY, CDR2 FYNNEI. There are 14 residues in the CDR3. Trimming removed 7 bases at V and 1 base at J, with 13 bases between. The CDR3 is CASIRGIGQETQYF. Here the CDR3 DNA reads TGTGCCAGCATTCGGGGGATTGGCCAAGAGACCCAGTACTTC.

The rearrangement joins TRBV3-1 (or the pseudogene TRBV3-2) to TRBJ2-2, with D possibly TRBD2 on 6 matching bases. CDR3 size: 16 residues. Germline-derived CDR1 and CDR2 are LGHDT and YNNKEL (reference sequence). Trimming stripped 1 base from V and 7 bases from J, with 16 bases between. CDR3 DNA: TGTGCCAGCAGCCAAGGATCTATCCCGGGGGACGGGGAGCTGTTTTTT. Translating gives CASSQGSIPGDGELFF.